These T cell receptor beta chains were read from a single sample in a study of blood T cell repertoires in COVID-19. Profiled with immunoSEQ multiplex PCR; TCRdb holds only in-frame clones, not every one. The repertoire holds over 110,000 clones, with more than 65% as singletons. Sequenced material: peripheral blood. All receptors come from a man older than 75 with acute or convalescent COVID-19. CDR3s include the opening cysteine and the closing phenylalanine or tryptophan. A D gene is named only where the DNA matches it firmly. For some rows the clone size is stated as once, few or many, or as a class when expanded; others skip it.

size | J | V | D | CDR3 | DNA
NA | TRBJ2-5 | TRBV11-2 | TRBD1 | CASSLDRVGETQYF | TGTGCCAGCAGCTTGGACAGGGTTGGGGAGACCCAGTACTTC
NA | TRBJ2-1 | TRBV9 | NA | CASSVTEYNEQFF | TGTGCCAGCAGCGTGACAGAATACAATGAGCAGTTCTTC
NA | TRBJ1-2 | TRBV30 | TRBD1 | CAWTALGQKSANYGYTF | TGTGCCTGGACGGCACTGGGACAGAAATCAGCTAACTATGGCTACACCTTC
NA | TRBJ2-7 | TRBV28 | NA | CASSQQGIYEQYF | TGTGCCAGCAGTCAACAGGGAATATACGAGCAGTACTTC
NA | TRBJ1-1 | TRBV6-2/TRBV6-3 | TRBD1 | CASSLGQSMNTEAFF | TGTGCCAGCAGTTTGGGACAGAGCATGAACACTGAAGCTTTCTTT
once | TRBJ2-2 | TRBV24-1 | TRBD1 | CATSAPGTGASGELFF | TGTGCCACCAGTGCTCCCGGGACAGGGGCGTCCGGGGAGCTGTTTTTT
once | TRBJ2-5 | TRBV7-6 | TRBD1 | CASRLGQGILWTQYF | TGTGCCAGCAGACTGGGACAGGGGATATTGTGGACCCAGTACTTC
NA | TRBJ1-5 | TRBV4-2 | NA | CASSQGSRGIRRNQPQHF | TGTGCCAGCAGCCAAGGTTCTAGAGGGATTAGGCGCAATCAGCCCCAGCATTTT
NA | TRBJ1-1 | TRBV7-2 | NA | CASSLGHRTEAFF | TGTGCCAGCAGCTTGGGACATCGAACTGAAGCTTTCTTT
NA | TRBJ1-2 | TRBV7-9 | NA | CASRNLPGGRFDYGYTF | TGTGCCAGCAGAAACCTCCCGGGAGGCCGTTTCGACTATGGCTACACCTTC
NA | TRBJ1-5 | TRBV4-3 | NA | CASSQDSGQPQHF | TGCGCCAGCAGCCAAGATTCGGGTCAGCCCCAGCATTTT
NA | TRBJ2-7 | TRBV18 | NA | CASGELFSYEQYF | TGTGCCAGCGGAGAGCTTTTCTCCTACGAGCAGTACTTC
NA | TRBJ2-2 | TRBV29-1 | TRBD1 | CSVDYGTGFTGELFF | TGCAGCGTTGACTACGGGACAGGGTTTACGGGGGAGCTGTTTTTT
NA | TRBJ1-1 | TRBV19 | TRBD1 | CASNLGQGFSRNTEAFF | TGTGCCAGTAATCTGGGACAGGGTTTCTCCAGGAACACTGAAGCTTTCTTT
few | TRBJ1-6 | TRBV14 | NA | CASSQDLYSPLHF | TGTGCCAGCAGCCAAGATCTTTATTCACCCCTCCACTTT
NA | TRBJ2-1 | TRBV6-5 | NA | CASSYSITSSEQFF | TGTGCCAGCAGTTACTCGATTACTTCCTCTGAGCAGTTCTTC
NA | TRBJ1-4 | TRBV4-3 | NA | CASSHGLGNEKLFF | TGCGCCAGCAGCCACGGACTGGGGAATGAAAAACTGTTTTTT
NA | TRBJ2-7 | TRBV5-4 | TRBD2 | CASSLGGGGPYEQYF | TGTGCCAGCAGCTTGGGCGGGGGGGGCCCCTACGAGCAGTACTTC
NA | TRBJ2-1 | TRBV7-2 | TRBD2 | CASSYLAGGLNEQFF | TGTGCCAGCAGCTACCTAGCGGGGGGGCTCAATGAGCAGTTCTTC
NA | TRBJ2-1 | TRBV5-4 | NA | CASSLRGGRGNEQFF | TGTGCCAGCAGCTTGCGCGGGGGCCGTGGCAATGAGCAGTTCTTC
NA | TRBJ2-7 | TRBV11-2 | NA | CASSLRWSDEQYF | TGTGCCAGCAGCTTACGCTGGTCGGACGAGCAGTACTTC
few | TRBJ2-7 | TRBV10-3 | NA | CAISPRTVYEQYF | TGTGCCATCAGCCCCCGAACAGTCTACGAGCAGTACTTC
NA | TRBJ1-5 | TRBV10-3 | TRBD1 | CAITADRDQPQHF | TGTGCCATCACCGCGGACAGGGATCAGCCCCAGCATTTT
NA | TRBJ2-1 | TRBV6-5 | NA | CASRRDNEQFF | TGTGCCAGCAGGAGGGACAATGAGCAGTTCTTC
NA | TRBJ2-5 | TRBV4-3 | NA | CASSPGLGEWETQYF | TGCGCCAGCAGCCCAGGGCTGGGCGAGTGGGAGACCCAGTACTTC
NA | TRBJ1-2 | TRBV11-1 | NA | CASSSRETNYGYTF | TGTGCCAGCAGCTCTCGGGAGACTAACTATGGCTACACCTTC
NA | TRBJ2-5 | TRBV29-1 | NA | CSVEDRGRQETQYF | TGCAGCGTTGAAGATAGGGGCAGACAAGAGACCCAGTACTTC
NA | TRBJ1-5 | TRBV6-2/TRBV6-3 | TRBD1 | CASSQQGIHNQPQHF | TGTGCCAGCAGTCAACAGGGGATACACAATCAGCCCCAGCATTTT
NA | TRBJ2-5 | TRBV6-4 | NA | CASTGTAYQETQYF | TGTGCCAGCACCGGGACTGCGTACCAAGAGACCCAGTACTTC
NA | TRBJ2-5 | TRBV4-2 | TRBD1 | CASSVSPGQEAKETQYF | TGTGCCAGCAGCGTTAGCCCTGGACAGGAGGCAAAAGAGACCCAGTACTTC